The 10 T cell receptor beta chains reported below all come from one sample, sequenced in a study of T cell repertoires in cytomegalovirus infection. TCRdb called the reads again in MiXCR, with one record for every CDR3 protein. The sample carries around 450,000 distinct CDR3 sequences, 11% recorded once. The sample consisted of PBMCs. The receptors here all came from a human donor in good health (CMV status not recorded). Some clones in this sample may be carry-over from other donors' samples.

At least ten counts were recorded for this clonotype. CDR3 nucleotide sequence: TGTGCCAGCAGTTTATTGGTGGACATGAACACTGAAGCTTTCTTT. Translation gives CASSLLVDMNTEAFF. The chain employs TRBV27 and TRBJ1-1; the D gene is possibly TRBD1 (5 bases). The length of the CDR3 is 15 residues. Germline V lookup: CDR1 MNHEY, CDR2 SMNVEV (reference sequence). The V and J ends lost 1 base and 0 bases respectively, with 9 bases between them.

This clonotype occurred many times. The chain couples TRBV10-3 to TRBJ2-1; D possibly corresponds to TRBD2 (6 bases). The ends were cut back, 6 bases at V and 0 bases at J, with 12 bases in the middle. The CDR3 is made up of 15 amino acids. Germline CDR1 reads ENHRY; CDR2 reads SYGVKD. The CDR3 DNA sequence: TGTGCCATCAGGGGAGCGGGTAGCTCCTACAATGAGCAGTTCTTC. Amino acid sequence: CAIRGAGSSYNEQFF.

This clonotype appeared many times. The V call is TRBV2, the J call TRBJ2-5; 11 bases agree with TRBD2. CDR3 size: 14 residues. Germline CDR1 reads SNHLY; CDR2 reads FYNNEI. Unmatched junction bases numbered 4, after V lost 5 bases and J lost 5 bases. CDR3 sequence reads: CASSTSGSWETQYF. The CDR3 nucleotides read TGTGCCAGCAGTACTAGCGGGAGTTGGGAGACCCAGTACTTC.

There are many counts of this clonotype. The V gene is TRBV7-8, the J gene TRBJ2-7, with D possibly matching TRBD1 (6 bases). Germline loops: CDR1 SGHVS, CDR2 FQNEAQ. The length of the CDR3 is 14 residues. The ends were cut back, 3 bases at V and 0 bases at J, with 9 bases in the middle. Here the CDR3 DNA reads TGTGCCAGCAGCTTTGGGACACCCTCCTACGAGCAGTACTTC. The encoded protein is CASSFGTPSYEQYF.

The chain uses TRBV30 and TRBJ2-2; D is possibly TRBD2 (6 bases). Trimming shortened V by 3 bases and J by 6 bases, and 20 bases separated the two germline ends. CDR3 length: 16 amino acids. Germline CDR1 and CDR2: GTSNPN and SVGIG (reference sequence). The CDR3 sequence: CAWRDLGRAGPGELFF. In DNA form, the CDR3 reads TGTGCCTGGAGGGACCTTGGACGGGCGGGGCCCGGGGAGCTGTTTTTT. Combining the CDR3 with reference TRBV30 and TRBJ2-2 gives the whole variable domain SQTIHQWPATLVQPVGSPLSLECTVEGTSNPNLYWYRQAAGRGLQLLFYSVGIGQISSEVPQNLSASRPQDRQFILSSKKLLLSDSGFYLCAWRDLGRAGPGELFFGEGSRLTVL.

This clonotype was detected many times. The chain recombines TRBV29-1 with TRBJ1-1; D is ambiguous. This CDR3 is 14 amino acids long. Trimming cost V 4 bases and J 1 base, with 13 bases left between them. The V gene's germline CDR1 is SQVTM and CDR2 ANQGSEA. The CDR3, as DNA: TGCAGCGTTGGCCCTCTAATCGGGAACACTGAAGCTTTCTTT. This translates into CSVGPLIGNTEAFF.

This clonotype was counted many times. CDR3 region: CASSFGQANTGELFF. The CDR3 DNA reads as TGTGCCAGCAGTTTTGGACAAGCGAACACCGGGGAGCTGTTTTTT. V usage is TRBV5-4 and J usage is TRBJ2-2; D is perhaps TRBD1 (5 bases). V was cut by 5 bases and J by 0 bases, with 11 bases left in between. The germline CDR1 and CDR2 sequences are SGHNT and YYREEE (reference sequence). There are 15 residues in the CDR3.

At least ten counts were recorded for this clonotype. The chain combines TRBV7-9 with TRBJ2-7; D gene ambiguous. The CDR3 length is 14 residues. Germline V gene data show CDR1 as SEHNR and CDR2 as FQNEAQ (reference sequence). V lost 7 bases and J lost 1, with 14 bases in between. The CDR3 loop is CASNPIDKSYEQYF. DNA for the CDR3: TGTGCCAGCAACCCCATAGACAAATCCTACGAGCAGTACTTC.

The chain recombines TRBV5-6 with TRBJ1-2; 7 positions match TRBD1. Per the germline V gene, CDR1 is SGHDT and CDR2 is YYEEEE. V shed 0 bases and J 1 base; nucleotides not matched to a gene: 6. The CDR3 sequence is 16 residues long. CDR3 amino acids: CASSLVGQALNYGYTF. CDR3 coding DNA: TGTGCCAGCAGCTTGGTCGGACAGGCTCTTAACTATGGCTACACCTTC.

This clonotype has a count of ten or more. V is TRBV2 and J is TRBJ2-3; 7 bases align to TRBD2. After removal of 3 bases from V and 2 bases from J, the junction contained 5 bases not matched to a gene. CDR1 SNHLY and CDR2 FYNNEI come from the germline V gene. This CDR3 has 15 residues. The CDR3 nucleotides read TGTGCCAGCAGTGAGGAAGCGGGGAACACAGATACGCAGTATTTT. Its protein is CASSEEAGNTDTQYF.